The following is a T cell receptor beta chain sequence with its context. The antigen remains unidentified. This record belongs to a study of OX40 agonist ivuxolimab in advanced cancers. Study-level background: Treatment received earlier with anti-PD-1, anti-PD-L1 or anti-CTLA-4 agents was allowed, and under 50% had some. Partial responses, seen in three patients, involved one hepatocellular carcinoma and two cutaneous melanomas.

Sequencing used immunoSEQ multiplex PCR; TCRdb keeps in-frame clones, though not all of them. The sample consists of 91,000 or so clones, approximately 93% of them appearing once. Researchers took blood at baseline, on cycle 4 day 1, and on cycle 7 day 1. Study findings and constraints: Determination of antigen specificity was not performed for the expanded peripheral T cells.

Germline V lookup: CDR1 SGHRS, CDR2 YFSETQ. This CDR3 is built from 14 residues. V was cut by 4 bases and J by 4 bases, with 12 bases left in between. Here the sequenced sample was CD4+ or CD8+ T cells sorted from blood, taken in a trial of the OX40 agonist ivuxolimab. The receptor's source is an adult with an advanced solid tumor such as melanoma, head and neck, liver or kidney cancer. V gene TRBV5-1 combines with J gene TRBJ1-5; D perhaps matches TRBD1 (5 bases). The CDR3 nucleotides read TGCGCCAGCAGCCCACAAGGGGCTAATCAGCCCCAGCATTTT. Translating gives CASSPQGANQPQHF.